This passage covers 17 T cell receptor beta chains from one sample sequenced in a study of blood T cells in healthy people across ages. Sample-barcoded 5' priming and a J-beta primer mix drove a second PCR of about 6 to 11 cycles. TCRdb re-called the 5' RACE reads through MiXCR, storing one row per CDR3 protein. Of fewer than 2,000,000 distinct CDR3 sequences listed, about 31% are singletons. The specimen was blood. These receptors all stem from a woman in her 30s in good health.

The chain has TRBV2 and TRBJ1-1, with D possibly TRBD1 on 6 matching bases. The CDR3 has 12 amino acids. The ends were cut back, 3 bases at V and 9 bases at J, with 11 bases in the middle. Per the germline V gene, CDR1 is SNHLY and CDR2 is FYNNEI. CDR3 region: CASSDRGRQAFF. CDR3 in DNA: TGTGCCAGCAGTGACCGGGGGCGGCAAGCTTTCTTT.

Note on this clonotype: This may come from a read error, since a much larger clone is one base off. The rearrangement links TRBV27 to TRBJ2-5; a weak D match, TRBD2 (5 bases). Near its end, the DNA agrees better with TRBJ2-7, so the J call may be wrong. CDR3 length equals 19 residues. Germline CDR1 is MNHEY and CDR2 is SMNVEV (reference sequence). The CDR3 loop reads CASSFPSSLITGEIGEQYF. The CDR3 bases are TGTGCCAGCAGTTTCCCGTCCAGCCTTATAACCGGGGAGATAGGCGAGCAGTACTTC.

Comments on this clonotype: At one boundary the junction diverges from the germline segment, which might be a read error. The chain joins TRBV2 to TRBJ2-3, with TRBD2 matching over 7 bases. This CDR3 has 15 residues. In germline, CDR1 is SNHLY, CDR2 FYNNEI. CDR3 residues: CTSSPGLESTDTQYF. CDR3 coding DNA: TGTACCAGCAGTCCTGGACTAGAAAGCACAGATACGCAGTATTTT.

The chain couples TRBV5-4 to TRBJ2-1; D not resolved. Germline CDR1 is SGHNT and CDR2 is YYREEE (reference sequence). The CDR3 covers 13 residues. V was pared by 2 bases and J by 9 bases, with 12 bases between. This chain's CDR3 is CASSFPPPTEQFF. The CDR3 bases are TGTGCCAGCAGCTTTCCCCCACCGACTGAGCAGTTCTTC.

This chain joins TRBV18 and TRBJ1-6; 9 bases align to TRBD1. The germline V gene encodes CDR1 KGHSH and CDR2 LQKENI. The junction had 8 bases not matched to a gene; V was cut back by 3 bases and J by 8 bases. CDR3 length equals 16 residues. CDR3 amino acids: CASSPQARTGDSPLHF. The CDR3 region has the DNA TGTGCCAGCTCACCCCAAGCGAGGACAGGGGATTCACCCCTCCACTTT.

V and J are TRBV5-1 and TRBJ2-5; D might be TRBD2 (7 bases). Germline lookup yields CDR1 SGHRS and CDR2 YFSETQ. The ends were cut back, 2 bases at V and 4 bases at J, with 15 bases in the middle. The CDR3 is 15 residues long. CDR3 DNA sequence: TGCGCCAGCAGCTTCAGCCGGGGGGCGGGAGAGACCCAGTACTTC. Translation gives CASSFSRGAGETQYF.

J is TRBJ2-3 and V is TRBV20-1, with 7 bases lining up with TRBD1. Trimming at V came to 2 bases and at J to 1 base, leaving 6 bases not matched to a gene. Germline V gene data show CDR1 as DFQATT and CDR2 as SNEGSKA (reference sequence). The CDR3 runs 15 residues. The CDR3 loop reads CSARPTGTGTDTQYF. The CDR3 DNA reads as TGCAGTGCTAGACCGACAGGGACGGGCACAGATACGCAGTATTTT.

The chain recombines TRBV27 with TRBJ2-1, with unresolved D. Germline CDR1 MNHEY, CDR2 SMNVEV (reference sequence). V lost 4 bases to trimming and J lost 7 bases, with 11 bases between them. This CDR3 contains 13 residues. The CDR3 DNA follows: TGTGCCAGCAGTTCCCCTCGGAGAAATGAGCAGTTCTTC. It is translated as CASSSPRRNEQFF.

The chain has TRBV20-1 and TRBJ2-3, with TRBD2 matching over 9 bases. Per germline, CDR1 DFQATT and CDR2 SNEGSKA (reference sequence). Germline trimming cut 3 bases from V and 5 bases from J; bases unmatched to any gene: 6. The CDR3 has 14 residues. The CDR3 nucleotides read TGCAGTGCTAGTAGGAATAGCGGGGGAGATACGCAGTATTTT. This gives the protein CSASRNSGGDTQYF.

This rearrangement joins TRBV7-3 to TRBJ1-1; 7 bases are shared with TRBD1. CDR3 length: 13 residues. Per the germline V gene, CDR1 is SGHTA and CDR2 is FQGTGA. V lost 5 bases and J lost 4; bases outside the gene matches: 4. DNA for the CDR3: TGTGCCAGCAGCCAGGGGGTGAGCACTGAAGCTTTCTTT. This translates into CASSQGVSTEAFF. The full variable domain, with the rest looked up from reference TRBV7-3 and TRBJ1-1, is GAGVSQTPSNKVTEKGKYVELRCDPISGHTALYWYRQSLGQGPEFLIYFQGTGAADDSGLPNDRFFAVRPEGSVSTLKIQRTERGDSAVYLCASSQGVSTEAFFGQGTRLTVV.

This clonotype was seen a few times. CDR3 in DNA: TGTGCCAGCAGCGCCGGCGGGGGTGGAAAACTGTTTTTT. Encoded protein: CASSAGGGGKLFF. The chain recombines TRBV9 with TRBJ1-4, with TRBD1 as a possible D gene (5 bases). This CDR3 spans 13 amino acids. Germline values: CDR1 SGDLS, CDR2 YYNGEE. V was trimmed by 3 bases and J by 10 bases, leaving 13 bases between them.

This chain connects TRBV20-1 to TRBJ1-4, with 8 bases identical to TRBD1. The J segment lost 4 bases and the V segment lost 2 bases, leaving 6 bases of the junction unmatched. CDR1 is DFQATT and CDR2 is SNEGSKA in the germline V gene (reference sequence). The CDR3 is 15 amino acids. CDR3 in DNA: TGCAGTGCTAGACGTGACAGGGGCAGTAATGAAAAACTGTTTTTT. Protein product: CSARRDRGSNEKLFF.

This clonotype was recorded once. This chain connects TRBV9 to TRBJ1-2; D uncertain. Deletions cut 4 bases from V and 4 bases from J, with 17 bases between. CDR3 size: 15 residues. Per the germline V gene, CDR1 is SGDLS and CDR2 is YYNGEE. Here the CDR3 reads CASSPEEGNPYGYTF. The CDR3 DNA follows: TGTGCCAGCAGCCCGGAGGAGGGAAATCCCTATGGCTACACCTTC.

The chain is built from TRBV7-9 and TRBJ1-2; TRBD1 matches 7 bases. J gave up 4 bases and V 4 bases, and 6 bases lay outside the gene matches. This CDR3 has 14 residues. The germline V gene encodes CDR1 SEHNR and CDR2 FQNEAQ (reference sequence). This CDR3 is CASSWGQTGYGYTF. CDR3 nucleotides: TGTGCCAGCAGCTGGGGACAGACTGGCTATGGCTACACCTTC.

The rearrangement links TRBV10-3 to TRBJ2-1, with 9 nucleotides matching TRBD2. The germline CDR1 and CDR2 sequences are ENHRY and SYGVKD. The CDR3 covers 13 residues. The junction had 0 bases not matched to a gene; V was cut back by 4 bases and J by 5 bases. The CDR3 here is CAISVAGDNEQFF. The CDR3 nucleotides are TGTGCCATCAGTGTAGCGGGGGACAATGAGCAGTTCTTC.

This chain uses TRBV3-1 with TRBJ2-5; 8 bases align to TRBD2. The CDR3 is 22 residues long. After removal of 2 bases from V and 3 bases from J, the junction contained 26 bases not matched to a gene. CDR1 and CDR2 from the germline V gene are LGHDT and YNNKEL (reference sequence). In DNA form, the CDR3 reads TGTGCCAGCAGCCAATTCCGTCCGGTGTCTGCGGGGGGACCGAAAGCAAAAGAGACCCAGTACTTC. Its protein is CASSQFRPVSAGGPKAKETQYF.

As regards this clonotype: This may arise from a read error, as a much more abundant clone is one base away. CDR3 DNA sequence: TGCGTCAGCAGCCAAGAGGGAACGGGAAAAGAAAGCGAGTATTTT. This codes for CVSSQEGTGKESEYF. The chain recombines TRBV4-1 with TRBJ2-3; D possibly corresponds to TRBD2 (5 bases). The CDR3 loop spans 15 amino acids. The germline V gene encodes CDR1 MGHRA and CDR2 YSYEKL.